The present T cell receptor beta chain was sequenced within a study of cytomegalovirus exposure and HLA in healthy donors (dated by TCRdb to about 2017). Regarding the complete study: An earlier analysis of 587 of the donors reported under 300 Gb of sequence data and approximately 120 million unique TCR beta sequences obtained from about 170 million T cells. Donor age, sex, ethnicity and CMV serostatus were compiled together with the repertoire data. Among roughly 400 genotyped donors of the cohort, an average of roughly 230,000 unique TCR beta nucleotide sequences was sequenced per donor, of which about 19% were non-productive. Of the 300 to 450 genotyped donors, 70% to 90% were placed in the genetic ancestry cluster associated with self-reported Caucasian donors. All discovery cohort repertoires had been generated using a single sequencing platform. A later analysis re-examined previously published TCR beta repertoires from more than 600 donors and added high-resolution HLA genotyping to investigate patterns of TCR occurrence. The study combined high-throughput TCR immunosequencing, statistical association of individual TCRs with disease status, and machine learning to predict cytomegalovirus infection status. Both class I and class II loci were covered by HLA typing, at four-digit resolution. The study profiled the T cell repertoires of approximately 700 subjects by immunosequencing and related them to cytomegalovirus serostatus. An early release covering some 640 HLA-typed donors comprised about 300 gigabases of sequencing data and 65 million to 100 million unique TCR sequences. Besides the first cohort of approximately 710 subjects, a separate validation cohort made up of about 120 different subjects was used. An earlier analysis of approximately 640 of the donors applied high-throughput TCR beta sequencing to assess whether each TCR beta V gene segment acted as functional or pseudogenic. The study aimed to test whether signatures of past pathogen exposure could be identified by cataloging public T cell receptors. In a later genetic analysis, genome-wide SNP genotypes for about 65% of the 666 donors were used, and that subset was treated as a discovery cohort. The number of donors typed differed by locus, with 629-630 for A, B, C, DRB1 and DQB1, around 500 for DQA1, 600 to 610 for DPA1, and over 400 for DPB1. Rather than using new phenotypic data, the later analysis identified candidate immune exposures from TCR beta sequences and from how often those sequences occurred across donors. Several DR-DQ haplotypes were treated as single units for association and clustering because of strong linkage in the cohort.

The cohort comprised around 690 healthy bone marrow donors. At the time of sampling, every cohort member was nominally healthy, though immune exposures that went unrecorded were likely present. The donor was CMV seronegative and was included in the group of approximately 350 seronegative cohort members. Every donor gave a peripheral blood sample, and the peripheral blood mononuclear cells from that sample were used for TCR beta sequencing. The Qiagen DNeasy Blood Extraction Kit was used to extract genomic DNA from the blood cell samples. The method was the immunoSEQ multiplex PCR assay. For the multiplex PCR, a mixture combining 60 forward primers for TCR Vbeta segments and 13 reverse primers for TCR Jbeta segments was used. The CDR3 region of rearranged TCR beta genes was amplified from genomic DNA by a multiplex PCR assay. Amplified TCR beta libraries were sequenced as 87-base-pair reads on the Illumina HiSeq System. Per the original workflow: Across the 500 to 700 repertoires, a later analysis counted some 80 million unique TCR beta chains, about 10 million of which were shared by at least two donors. A nearest-neighbor algorithm error-corrected the raw reads and collapsed the reads into unique sequences, merging closely related sequences to remove PCR and sequencing errors. CDR3 sequences were aligned to IMGT reference sequences to assign V, D and J gene segments. Each retained sequence needed at least a six-nucleotide match to both a V gene segment and a J gene segment. A rearrangement was called productive if the CDR3 had no stop codons and remained in frame with V and J, and every other rearrangement was called non-productive. CDR3 was defined according to IMGT convention as the region running from the second conserved V-encoded cysteine to the conserved J-encoded phenylalanine. In an earlier analysis of more than 550 of the donors, sequences lacking an unambiguous match to a single V gene segment were excluded. In an earlier analysis of around 590 of the donors, a V segment was called functional when productive rearrangements were above 56.7%, and segregating when the standard deviation between donors exceeded 5%. To diagnose cytomegalovirus status from the catalog of TCR beta chain sequences, a statistical classification framework was built. In a later analysis, TCR nucleotide sequences were compared against IMGT/GENE-DB human TR gene sequences so that V and J genes could be assigned. In a later analysis, CDR3 sequences and most-parsimonious VDJ recombination scenarios were assigned using the TCRdist pipeline. In a later analysis, every TCR beta chain was defined by the combination of its CDR3 amino acid sequence and its V-gene family, and reads without a unique V-gene family were dropped. In a later analysis, 500 to 700 highly shared, low-generation-probability nucleotide sequences were removed to address suspected cross-contamination and a sequencing artifact. In a later analysis, a clonal expansion index was calculated for each public chain from normalized within-repertoire ranks of inferred template counts. In a later analysis, generation probabilities were computed with a VDJ recombination model fitted to out-of-frame rearrangements, and the resulting probabilities were checked against IGoR. In a later analysis, hypergeometric tests were used to score TCR-TCR, TCR-HLA and TCR-CMV co-occurrence, with a repertoire-size bias correction applied to TCR pairs. In a later analysis, false discovery rates were estimated by permuting HLA or CMV assignments 20 times. In a later analysis, co-occurring TCRs were grouped using DBSCAN, and TCRdist sequence similarity was added for clustering within HLA-allele-positive subsets. Repertoires with fewer than 30,000 or more than 120,000 public chains, plus five repertoires with anomalous nucleotide sharing, were excluded from co-occurrence clustering. In its TCRdb copy, this immuneACCESS table keeps in-frame sequences only and misses some clones. Where compared with another copy, unresolved V genes explain less than half of these, and the others have no known cause. V, J and clone size are taken as reported in that table, and D and trimming were inferred from the DNA itself. The sample table shows some 180,000 clones, and 70% to 75% are seen once. The ten biggest clones cover roughly 3% of the sample.

General conclusions and limits of the study: According to a later analysis, TCR association rates differed among HLA loci, with DRB1 alleles showing the most associated TCRs and HLA-C alleles showing the fewest. According to a later analysis, parvovirus B19, influenza, CMV and Epstein-Barr virus appeared linked to several top co-occurrence clusters. Because HLA typing was missing for some donors at each locus, association tests included only the typed subset. Assigning TCR associations to individual alleles was difficult when HLA alleles, especially DR and DQ, strongly co-occurred. For the cohort, immune exposure information was limited to CMV serostatus. It was suggested by the authors that the approach could potentially be generalized to other disease states and immunological phenotypes. V-gene and J-gene trimming of TCR beta chains was associated with a missense DCLRE1C variant in a later genetic analysis, and the association was replicated in an independent cohort. Linkage disequilibrium might explain the correlated functional status among segregating V segments, but an unknown experimental factor could not be excluded. Most TCR sequences were observed very rarely across donors, whereas some public TCRs were present in many individuals. A later analysis found that HLA-associated TCR beta chains were more clonally expanded and had lower generation probabilities than equally common non-associated chains. Sequencing depth was assumed to be roughly uniform across donors in the presence/absence analyses, though that assumption may not hold. According to a later analysis, most CMV-associated TCR beta chains appeared to be HLA-restricted, and the HLA associations seemed to be driven largely by CMV exposure. Only TCR beta chains were sequenced in this cohort, and the absence of alpha or paired-chain data limited detectable features. A few of the identified cytomegalovirus-associated TCR beta chains were confirmed in vitro to be specific for cytomegalovirus antigens. Broadly in line with IMGT annotations, most TCR beta V segments showed up in productive rearrangements about 87% or about 30% of the time in an earlier analysis of roughly 590 of the donors. Because the 87-base-pair reads could not distinguish some IMGT-functional V segments, including TRBV6-2 and TRBV6-3, those segments were excluded. The study listed 150 to 200 TCR beta chains as associated with cytomegalovirus. Because counts were too low, about 18 rarely observed V segments, including chromosome 9 orphons, were left out of the earlier analysis of 587 of the donors. The classifier was reported to diagnose cytomegalovirus status with high specificity and sensitivity in both the original cohort and the validation cohort. A later genetic analysis reported fewer N-insertions in productive TCRs among donors in an Asian-associated ancestry cluster than the roughly 700-donor mean. A cluster of highly shared sequence variants was judged likely to be a technical artifact of the sequencing pipeline. A further reported finding was that TCR beta sequences accurately predicted the HLA-A and HLA-B alleles for most subjects in the first cohort. Specific HLA alleles were associated with over 15,000 TCR beta sequences at a false discovery rate of 0.05 in a later analysis.

This clone was seen only a few times. Its cognate antigen has yet to be identified. One base away there is no much larger clone; base qualities are not given. V is pruned by 2 bases and J by 7 bases, leaving 9 bases of the junction without a gene match. The CDR3 covers 15 residues, taking in both the cysteine and the phenylalanine. Here the CDR3 DNA is all that survives: 45 bases in frame from base 1. CDR1 and CDR2 were assigned from the germline V gene as MDHEN and SYDVKM. The chain is made from TRBV28 and TRBJ1-2; 8 bases in the middle match TRBD1. The receptor was derived from a male donor in good health and CMV-seronegative. The sequenced sample was PBMCs. The DNA sequence is given as TGTGCCAGCAGTTTACGCGGACAGGGAAGAATTGGCTACACCTTC. Protein translation: CASSLRGQGRIGYTF.